One and the same sample provided the 29 T cell receptor beta chains below, sequenced in a study of blood T cells in healthy people across ages. Next came a second PCR, run for roughly 6 to 11 cycles, which used a sample-barcoded 5' primer along with a J-beta primer mix. Each CDR3 protein gets one entry after TCRdb re-called the 5' RACE reads with MiXCR. This table has some 850,000 distinct CDR3 sequences, roughly 24% appearing once. These data are also associated with another study on T cells of mothers and their children.

Sequenced material: blood. The origin of the receptors is a boy aged 5-17 years in good health.

The V and J genes are TRBV10-3 and TRBJ1-3; D is unresolved. Looked up from germline, CDR1 is ENHRY and CDR2 is SYGVKD. The CDR3 consists of 13 residues. V lost 6 bases to trimming and J lost 0 bases, with 6 bases between them. The DNA of the CDR3 is TGTGCCATCAGAGGCGACTCTGGAAACACCATATATTTT. It is translated as CAIRGDSGNTIYF.

This clonotype showed up many times. This chain uses TRBV29-1 with TRBJ2-5, with a possible D match to TRBD2 (5 bases). The CDR3 sequence is 13 residues long. Germline CDR1 reads SQVTM; CDR2 reads ANQGSEA. Trimming cost V 7 bases and J 5 bases, with 17 bases left between them. Here the CDR3 reads CSAADFSYETQYF. Here the CDR3 DNA reads TGCAGCGCCGCGGACTTTTCTTACGAGACCCAGTACTTC.

This clonotype showed up just a few times. This chain links TRBV24-1 with TRBJ2-1, with TRBD2 identical over 16 bases. V dropped 5 bases and J dropped 6; count of bases not matched to a gene: 18. The CDR3 sequence is 21 residues long. From germline, CDR1 is KGHDR and CDR2 SFDVKD. This CDR3 is CATSVPPGTSGGAGLRNEQFF. In DNA form, the CDR3 reads TGTGCCACCAGTGTTCCGCCCGGGACTAGCGGGGGGGCAGGGTTGCGCAATGAGCAGTTCTTC.

This chain joins TRBV27 and TRBJ2-4, with 14 positions matching TRBD2. J gave up 6 bases and V 8 bases, and 0 bases lay outside the gene matches. Germline V lookup: CDR1 MNHEY, CDR2 SMNVEV (reference sequence). There are 13 residues in the CDR3. This CDR3 reads CASGLAGGNIQYF. CDR3 sequence (DNA): TGTGCCAGCGGACTAGCGGGGGGAAACATTCAGTACTTC.

The rearrangement joins TRBV4-1 to TRBJ2-3; D might be TRBD1 (6 bases). The V gene lost 1 base and the J gene lost 0 bases, with 8 bases spanning the gap. CDR1 and CDR2 from the germline V gene are MGHRA and YSYEKL. The CDR3 totals 15 residues. The CDR3 DNA reads as TGCGCCAGCAGCCAAGGGACAGTCAGCACAGATACGCAGTATTTT. Residues: CASSQGTVSTDTQYF.

This clonotype appeared a few times. This rearrangement joins TRBV9 to TRBJ2-7, with a possible D match to TRBD2 (6 bases). V lost 2 bases and J lost 5, with 11 bases in between. The germline gives CDR1 SGDLS, CDR2 YYNGEE. The CDR3 loop spans 13 amino acids. DNA for the CDR3: TGTGCCAGCAGCGTCGGAGGGGCAAACGAGCAGTACTTC. The encoded protein is CASSVGGANEQYF.

This clonotype was detected a few times. This chain uses TRBV5-1 with TRBJ2-1; no clear D. The V gene lost 0 bases and the J gene lost 4 bases, with 11 bases spanning the gap. Germline V gene data show CDR1 as SGHRS and CDR2 as YFSETQ. This CDR3 is built from 15 residues. CDR3 sequence reads: CASSLAEEIYNEQFF. Here the CDR3 DNA reads TGCGCCAGCAGCTTGGCAGAAGAAATATACAATGAGCAGTTCTTC.

This clonotype turned up a few times. The chain recombines TRBV20-1 with TRBJ1-5; D perhaps matches TRBD1 (5 bases). This CDR3 spans 13 amino acids. CDR1 and CDR2 from the germline V gene are DFQATT and SNEGSKA (reference sequence). The CDR3 DNA reads as TGCAGCCTAGGAGGGGAGGGGAATCAGCCCCAGCATTTT. Translating it yields CSLGGEGNQPQHF.

The CDR3 here is CASSRAGGPYEQYF. The DNA of the CDR3 is TGTGCCAGCAGCCGCGCAGGGGGCCCCTACGAGCAGTACTTC. V and J are TRBV13 and TRBJ2-7; 8 bases are a match to TRBD1. V was pared by 5 bases and J by 2 bases, with 5 bases of the junction left unmatched. Germline V gives CDR1 PRHDT, CDR2 FYEKMQ (reference sequence). CDR3 size: 14 residues.

The chain carries TRBV28 and TRBJ1-6; D ambiguous. Germline values: CDR1 MDHEN, CDR2 SYDVKM. Trimming stripped 3 bases from V and 6 bases from J, with 15 bases between. This CDR3 spans 16 amino acids. The CDR3 spells CASSFPEWEINSPLHF. The CDR3 DNA reads TGTGCCAGCAGTTTCCCCGAGTGGGAAATTAATTCACCCCTCCACTTT.

A few counts support this clonotype. The gene calls are TRBV7-3 and TRBJ2-2; 10 nucleotides align to TRBD2. V dropped 2 bases and J dropped 6; count of bases not matched to a gene: 12. The CDR3 length is 18 residues. CDR1 is SGHTA, CDR2 FQGTGA, per germline. CDR3 DNA sequence: TGTGCCAGCAGCTTATGGGGGCTAGCGGGGGCCGGCTCCGGGGAGCTGTTTTTT. Its protein is CASSLWGLAGAGSGELFF.

The chain employs TRBV28 and TRBJ2-3; D unresolved. The V end was cut by 3 bases, the J end by 1 base, with 11 bases between. Germline CDR1 MDHEN, CDR2 SYDVKM. The CDR3 contains 15 residues. The CDR3 DNA is TGTGCCAGCAGTTTTACAGCGCTCGGCACAGATACGCAGTATTTT. It codes for CASSFTALGTDTQYF.

This chain connects TRBV12-3 or TRBV12-4 to TRBJ1-1; D gene ambiguous. The length of the CDR3 is 16 residues. The V and J ends lost 2 bases and 1 base respectively, with 14 bases between them. The CDR3 nucleotides are TGTGCCAGCAGTTTACGGGCAGGCAGAAAGAACACTGAAGCTTTCTTT. Its protein is CASSLRAGRKNTEAFF.

This clonotype was observed a handful of times. This chain links TRBV6-2 or TRBV6-3 with TRBJ2-3; D gene uncertain. Trimming shortened V by 2 bases and J by 4 bases, and 13 bases separated the two germline ends. The length of the CDR3 is 15 residues. Germline V gene data show CDR1 as MNHEY and CDR2 as SVGEGT. The CDR3 spells CASSYTSRLADTQYF. The CDR3 region has the DNA TGTGCCAGCAGTTACACGTCGCGGTTGGCAGATACGCAGTATTTT.

The sample holds a few counts of this clonotype. The chain combines TRBV11-3 with TRBJ2-3; TRBD2 matches 9 bases. Germline-derived CDR1 and CDR2 are SGHNT and YENEEA. The V gene end was trimmed by 5 bases and the J gene end by 0 bases; junction bases not matched to a gene: 9. The CDR3 consists of 17 residues. The CDR3 sequence is CASSRRGGGASTDTQYF. CDR3 bases: TGTGCCAGCAGCAGGCGCGGCGGGGGGGCTAGCACAGATACGCAGTATTTT. Supplemented by reference TRBV11-3 and TRBJ2-3, the full variable domain reads EAGVVQSPRYKIIEKKQPVAFWCNPISGHNTLYWYLQNLGQGPELLIRYENEEAVDDSQLPKDRFSAERLKGVDSTLKIQPAELGDSAVYLCASSRRGGGASTDTQYFGPGTRLTVL.

This clonotype was observed a handful of times. The rearrangement uses TRBV20-1 and TRBJ2-7, with D hard to call. Looked up from germline, CDR1 is DFQATT and CDR2 is SNEGSKA (reference sequence). Trimming took off 7 bases at V and 0 bases at J, with 16 bases between the two ends. The CDR3 contains 14 residues. Written as DNA, the CDR3 is TGCAGTGGCAGTTGGCCCGGCAGCTCCTACGAGCAGTACTTC. Amino acids: CSGSWPGSSYEQYF.

The V call is TRBV14, the J call TRBJ2-2; D remains unclear. Trimming removed 2 bases at V and 1 base at J, with 5 bases between. CDR1 is SGHDN, CDR2 FVKESK, per germline. The CDR3 contains 14 residues. The CDR3 region has the DNA TGTGCCAGCAGCCAACTAGTGAACACCGGGGAGCTGTTTTTT. Its translation: CASSQLVNTGELFF. Full variable domain (outside the CDR3, taken from reference TRBV14 and TRBJ2-2): EAGVTQFPSHSVIEKGQTVTLRCDPISGHDNLYWYRRVMGKEIKFLLHFVKESKQDESGMPNNRFLAERTGGTYSTLKVQPAELEDSGVYFCASSQLVNTGELFFGEGSRLTVL.

The J gene is TRBJ1-1, the V gene TRBV29-1, with 8 bases fitting TRBD1. The ends lost 5 bases at V and 6 bases at J; junction bases unmatched: 8. The CDR3 has 13 residues. Germline V gene sequence: CDR1 SQVTM, CDR2 ANQGSEA. CDR3 amino acids: CSVRTGLGSEAFF. CDR3 DNA sequence: TGCAGCGTTCGGACAGGGCTGGGCTCTGAAGCTTTCTTT.

The table lists this clonotype with a few counts. V and J are TRBV29-1 and TRBJ2-5; 7 positions match TRBD2. Germline CDR1 and CDR2: SQVTM and ANQGSEA. This CDR3 contains 13 residues. Trimming removed 5 bases from V and 4 bases from J; junction bases left unmatched: 7. The CDR3 bases are TGCAGCGTTCAGAGACGGGGGGTAGAGACCCAGTACTTC. It encodes CSVQRRGVETQYF.

The V and J genes are TRBV14 and TRBJ2-7, with D unresolved. CDR3 size: 12 residues. Germline CDR1 is SGHDN and CDR2 is FVKESK. The V end lost 1 base, the J end lost 11 bases, and 12 bases lay between the germline ends. In DNA form, the CDR3 reads TGTGCCAGCAGCCAAGCTGGAACGGAAAAGTACTTC. It translates to CASSQAGTEKYF.

The V gene is TRBV7-9, the J gene TRBJ2-5; 7 nucleotides align to TRBD2. Germline V gene data show CDR1 as SEHNR and CDR2 as FQNEAQ (reference sequence). The CDR3 covers 14 residues. With V trimmed by 6 bases and J by 3 bases, 7 bases remained unmatched. The CDR3 loop is CASSHGLVEETQYF. The CDR3 nucleotides are TGTGCCAGCAGTCACGGACTAGTTGAAGAGACCCAGTACTTC.

This clonotype was detected only a few times. The chain carries TRBV4-2 and TRBJ2-5, with a tentative D call TRBD2 (7 bases). The better agreement between TRBJ2-7 and the DNA end casts doubt on the J call. The CDR3 is 16 amino acids. Germline CDR1 is LGHNA and CDR2 is YNFKEQ. Here the CDR3 reads CASSLEGGGRSYEQYF. CDR3 coding DNA: TGTGCCAGCAGCCTGGAGGGGGGAGGGCGTTCCTACGAGCAGTACTTC.

For this clonotype: Relative to the germline gene, one junction end is altered; a read error may explain this. The gene calls are TRBV20-1 and TRBJ2-3; 8 bases line up with TRBD2. In germline, CDR1 is DFQATT, CDR2 SNEGSKA (reference sequence). CDR3 length: 12 amino acids. The CDR3 reads CSTRRGADTQYF. The CDR3 DNA reads TGCAGTACTAGGCGGGGGGCAGATACGCAGTATTTT.

This sequence joins TRBV6-1 and TRBJ2-3; 8 bases map to TRBD2. J gave up 2 bases and V 5 bases, and 3 bases lay outside the gene matches. Germline loops: CDR1 MNHNS, CDR2 SASEGT. The CDR3 consists of 14 residues. For the CDR3, the DNA is TGTGCCAGCAGTAGAGCGGGGGTCACAGATACGCAGTATTTT. Its protein product is CASSRAGVTDTQYF.

The CDR3 nucleotides are TGTGCCACCAGTGATCAGGGTCAAGAGACCCAGTACTTC. Protein product: CATSDQGQETQYF. V gene TRBV24-1 combines with J gene TRBJ2-5, with a weak D call TRBD1 (5 bases). V shed 3 bases and J shed 2 bases, with 6 bases lying between them. Germline V gene sequence: CDR1 KGHDR, CDR2 SFDVKD. This CDR3 contains 13 residues.

Many counts were recorded for this clonotype. V is TRBV20-1 and J is TRBJ2-5; D gene ambiguous. V dropped 6 bases and J dropped 0 bases, with 11 bases sitting between them. Germline loops: CDR1 DFQATT, CDR2 SNEGSKA (reference sequence). The CDR3 contains 13 residues. CDR3 sequence: CSARPANQETQYF. The CDR3 coding sequence is TGCAGTGCCAGGCCAGCGAACCAAGAGACCCAGTACTTC.

In its sample, this clonotype was seen a few times. The gene calls are TRBV20-1 and TRBJ2-1; TRBD1 aligns across 9 bases. The J call may not be correct, given that the DNA end is closer to TRBJ2-7. The CDR3 consists of 15 residues. Germline-derived CDR1 and CDR2 are DFQATT and SNEGSKA (reference sequence). CDR3: CSARDSRQGAYEQYF. The DNA of the CDR3 is TGCAGTGCTAGAGATAGTCGACAGGGGGCCTACGAGCAGTACTTC.

This clonotype has a handful of counts. This rearrangement joins TRBV29-1 to TRBJ1-1; tentatively, D is TRBD1 (5 bases). The germline V and J ends were trimmed by 8 bases and 10 bases, with 17 bases remaining between them. The germline V gene encodes CDR1 SQVTM and CDR2 ANQGSEA. CDR3 length: 11 amino acids. CDR3 amino acids: CSTHGPGGAFF. The CDR3 nucleotides are TGCAGCACCCATGGACCGGGGGGAGCTTTCTTT.

This sequence joins TRBV30 and TRBJ2-7; 7 nucleotides agree with TRBD1. The V and J ends lost 4 bases and 0 bases, in that order; junction bases with no gene match: 3. The CDR3 is 13 residues long. Germline lookup yields CDR1 GTSNPN and CDR2 SVGIG (reference sequence). The CDR3: CAWNRQGSYEQYF. In nucleotides, the CDR3 is TGTGCCTGGAATCGACAGGGCTCCTACGAGCAGTACTTC.